Shown below are 27 T cell receptor beta chains from a single sample sequenced in a study of blood T cell repertoires in COVID-19. Method: immunoSEQ multiplex PCR; TCRdb's copy keeps in-frame clones and lacks some. The profile shows 250,000 to 300,000 clones, approximately 89% of them singletons. Sequencing was performed on peripheral blood. All receptors come from a woman aged 35 to 49 who had recovered from COVID-19.

The chain joins TRBV7-2 to TRBJ2-3; 10 bases map to TRBD2. Germline CDR1 is SGHTA and CDR2 is FQGNSA. The CDR3 runs 16 residues. Trimming removed 5 bases from V and 1 base from J; junction bases left unmatched: 6. The DNA for the CDR3 is TGTGCCAGCAGCCCGTCCCTAGCGGGGGGCACAGATACGCAGTATTTT. As protein: CASSPSLAGGTDTQYF. Supplemented by reference TRBV7-2 and TRBJ2-3, the full variable domain reads GAGVSQSPSNKVTEKGKDVELRCDPISGHTALYWYRQSLGQGLEFLIYFQGNSAPDKSGLPSDRFSAERTGGSVSTLTIQRTQQEDSAVYLCASSPSLAGGTDTQYFGPGTRLTVL.

This chain links TRBV19 with TRBJ1-1; D may be TRBD1 (6 bases). CDR3 length: 16 residues. Germline V gene lookup returns CDR1 LNHDA and CDR2 SQIVND (reference sequence). V lost 4 bases and J 1 base, leaving 16 bases between the germline ends. CDR3 sequence reads: CASSRGLGAGNTEAFF. CDR3 in DNA: TGTGCCAGTAGTAGAGGATTGGGGGCCGGGAACACTGAAGCTTTCTTT.

The chain combines TRBV1 with TRBJ2-3; the table calls TRBD2, which could not be checked here. TRBV1 is recorded as a pseudogene. The CDR3 consists of 18 residues. The CDR3 DNA reads as TGCACCAGCAGCCGAGACCTACTAGCGGGAGGGCCCTCAGATACGCAGTATTTT. It codes for CTSSRDLLAGGPSDTQYF.

This clone has just one count. This chain connects TRBV7-9 to TRBJ2-7; 10 nucleotides match TRBD1. Losses at the gene ends were 5 bases for V and 6 bases for J; bases not matched to a gene: 7. The CDR3 is 14 residues long. From germline, CDR1 is SEHNR and CDR2 FQNEAQ (reference sequence). CDR3 coding DNA: TGTGCCAGCAGCCCCGGGACAGGGGAAGGCGAGCAGTACGTC. Protein sequence: CASSPGTGEGEQYV.

The rearrangement uses TRBV6-2 or TRBV6-3 and TRBJ2-5; 9 bases line up with TRBD1. Unmatched junction bases numbered 4, after V lost 5 bases and J lost 6 bases. CDR1 is MNHEY and CDR2 is SVGEGT in the germline V gene. The CDR3 consists of 13 residues. The CDR3 DNA reads TGTGCCAGCAGTCGGACAGGGGTAAAGACCCAGTACTTC. It encodes CASSRTGVKTQYF.

The V and J genes are TRBV11-2 and TRBJ2-1; no firm D call. The V gene's germline CDR1 is SGHAT and CDR2 FQNNGV. The CDR3 length is 11 residues. The ends were cut back, 1 base at V and 13 bases at J, with 8 bases in the middle. The CDR3 sequence: CASSLATYQFF. The CDR3 nucleotides are TGTGCCAGCAGCTTAGCAACTTATCAGTTCTTC.

The rearrangement links TRBV6-1 to TRBJ1-4; possible D gene TRBD1, 6 bases. Germline loops: CDR1 MNHNS, CDR2 SASEGT. The germline V and J ends were trimmed by 6 bases and 12 bases, with 14 bases remaining between them. The CDR3 length is 12 residues. The CDR3 DNA reads as TGTGCCAGCAGCGACCTACCAGGGGAACTGTTTTTT. Its protein is CASSDLPGELFF.

The chain couples TRBV6-5 to TRBJ1-1; D uncertain. The CDR3 spans 15 residues. Trimming stripped 0 bases from V and 4 bases from J, with 12 bases between. Looked up from germline, CDR1 is MNHEY and CDR2 is SVGAGI. DNA of the CDR3: TGTGCCAGCAGTTACTCGACCCTGCCGGGCACTGAAGCTTTCTTT. It yields the protein CASSYSTLPGTEAFF.

The genes are TRBV12-3 or TRBV12-4 and TRBJ2-1; D remains ambiguous. The germline V and J ends were trimmed by 1 base and 4 bases, with 5 bases remaining between them. CDR3 length: 13 residues. CDR3 region: CASSLGQYNEQFF. The CDR3 bases are TGTGCCAGCAGTTTAGGGCAGTACAATGAGCAGTTCTTC.

The chain employs TRBV6-5 and TRBJ1-5, with D perhaps matching TRBD1 (5 bases). Between the trimmed V and J ends, which lost 6 bases and 10 bases, there was a span of 10 bases. CDR3 length: 11 amino acids. The V gene's germline CDR1 is MNHEY and CDR2 SVGAGI. For the CDR3, the DNA is TGTGCCAGCAGGGCGGGGCACCCCCAGCATTTT. Its translation: CASRAGHPQHF.

The gene calls are TRBV18 and TRBJ2-1; 9 bases fit TRBD1. Germline V CDR1 and CDR2: KGHSH, LQKENI. The CDR3 totals 15 residues. V lost 5 bases, J lost 1 base, and 3 bases stayed unmatched. The chain's CDR3 is CASSEGQGSYNEQFF. The CDR3, as DNA: TGTGCCAGCTCAGAGGGACAGGGATCCTACAATGAGCAGTTCTTC.

The V and J genes are TRBV18 and TRBJ2-1; maybe TRBD1 (5 bases). The CDR3 is 14 residues long. Germline CDR1 reads KGHSH; CDR2 reads LQKENI. Trimming left V 6 bases short and J 7 bases short, with 16 bases between. The CDR3 reads CASSYDSYVNEQFF. CDR3 in DNA: TGTGCCAGCTCTTACGACAGTTATGTGAATGAGCAGTTCTTC.

The genes are TRBV11-2 and TRBJ1-1; TRBD1 matches 7 bases. The germline V gene has CDR1 SGHAT and CDR2 FQNNGV. Trimming removed 0 bases from V and 11 bases from J; junction bases left unmatched: 21. The CDR3 totals 18 residues. The CDR3 is CASSLEGTARFSRARAFF. For the CDR3, the DNA is TGTGCCAGCAGCTTAGAGGGGACAGCCCGTTTCAGTCGGGCCCGTGCTTTCTTT. The full variable domain, completed using reference TRBV11-2 and TRBJ1-1, is EAGVAQSPRYKIIEKRQSVAFWCNPISGHATLYWYQQILGQGPKLLIQFQNNGVVDDSQLPKDRFSAERLKGVDSTLKIQPAKLEDSAVYLCASSLEGTARFSRARAFFGQGTRLTVV.

The V call is TRBV18, the J call TRBJ2-2; D is unresolved. The CDR3 totals 15 residues. Germline CDR1 KGHSH, CDR2 LQKENI. V dropped 0 bases and J dropped 1 base, with 6 bases sitting between them. CDR3 coding DNA: TGTGCCAGCTCACCACCGTCCGTGAACACCGGGGAGCTGTTTTTT. It encodes CASSPPSVNTGELFF.

The chain is built from TRBV9 and TRBJ1-5; 7 nucleotides align to TRBD1. CDR1 SGDLS and CDR2 YYNGEE come from the germline V gene. V lost 0 bases and J lost 5; bases outside the gene matches: 11. The CDR3 spans 17 residues. The CDR3 sequence is CASSVGPQGDRYQPQHF. The CDR3 nucleotides are TGTGCCAGCAGCGTAGGTCCCCAGGGGGACCGGTATCAGCCCCAGCATTTT. The whole variable domain, remainder taken from reference TRBV9 and TRBJ1-5, is DSGVTQTPKHLITATGQRVTLRCSPRSGDLSVYWYQQSLDQGLQFLIQYYNGEERAKGNILERFSAQQFPDLHSELNLSSLELGDSALYFCASSVGPQGDRYQPQHFGDGTRLSIL.

This sequence joins TRBV24-1 and TRBJ2-6, with 12 bases identical to TRBD1. V lost 4 bases to trimming and J lost 3 bases; unmatched junction nucleotides: 6. This CDR3 is 18 amino acids long. The germline gives CDR1 KGHDR, CDR2 SFDVKD. CDR3 sequence reads: CATSEAGTGGFGANVLTF. The CDR3 DNA follows: TGTGCCACCAGTGAAGCCGGGACAGGGGGCTTTGGGGCCAACGTCCTGACTTTC.

This chain links TRBV5-4 with TRBJ2-1; D remains ambiguous. Trimming stripped 0 bases from V and 7 bases from J, with 8 bases between. Germline V gene data show CDR1 as SGHNT and CDR2 as YYREEE (reference sequence). CDR3 length: 13 residues. The CDR3 sequence is CASSLGGLNEQFF. CDR3 DNA: TGTGCCAGCAGCTTGGGTGGGCTAAATGAGCAGTTCTTC.

The genes are TRBV7-2 and TRBJ2-2; no firm D call. Germline CDR1 is SGHTA and CDR2 is FQGNSA. Trimming took off 3 bases at V and 8 bases at J, with 13 bases between the two ends. The CDR3 spans 14 residues. The CDR3 reads CASSFDSVMGELFF. The DNA for the CDR3 is TGTGCCAGCAGCTTCGATTCAGTTATGGGGGAGCTGTTTTTT.

The chain is built from TRBV18 and TRBJ1-6; no definite D call. The CDR3 consists of 13 residues. The ends were cut back, 3 bases at V and 10 bases at J, with 10 bases in the middle. Germline CDR1 is KGHSH and CDR2 is LQKENI. This chain's CDR3 is CASSPTTRSPLHF. CDR3 DNA sequence: TGTGCCAGCTCACCGACTACCCGATCACCCCTCCACTTT.

CDR3 residues: CASSILAGETQYF. The CDR3 bases are TGTGCCAGCAGCATACTAGCGGGAGAGACCCAGTACTTC. The chain has TRBV7-9 and TRBJ2-5, with 9 positions matching TRBD2. The CDR3 totals 13 residues. The germline V gene encodes CDR1 SEHNR and CDR2 FQNEAQ (reference sequence). V was clipped by 5 bases and J by 4 bases; unmatched bases: 2. The full variable domain, in which reference TRBV7-9 and TRBJ2-5 provide the parts outside the CDR3, is DTGVSQNPRHKITKRGQNVTFRCDPISEHNRLYWYRQTLGQGPEFLTYFQNEAQLEKSRLLSDRFSAERPKGSFSTLEIQRTEQGDSAMYLCASSILAGETQYFGPGTRLLVL.

The chain employs TRBV7-2 and TRBJ1-5; D is uncertain. V lost 3 bases, J lost 4 bases, and 4 bases lay in between. Germline assignment: CDR1 SGHTA and CDR2 FQGNSA. The length of the CDR3 is 12 residues. CDR3 loop: CASSLTNQPQHF. CDR3 in DNA: TGTGCCAGCAGCTTGACAAATCAGCCCCAGCATTTT.

This clone was picked up one time. The chain combines TRBV30 with TRBJ1-6; 7 bases are shared with TRBD1. V lost 2 bases to trimming and J lost 14 bases; unmatched junction nucleotides: 9. The CDR3 contains 13 residues. Germline V CDR1 and CDR2: GTSNPN, SVGIG (reference sequence). The CDR3 region is CAWSPGTASTLHF. The CDR3 nucleotides read TGTGCCTGGAGTCCCGGGACAGCGTCTACCCTCCACTTT.

The chain carries TRBV19 and TRBJ1-5; 8 nucleotides align to TRBD1. This CDR3 has 15 residues. CDR1 and CDR2 from the germline V gene are LNHDA and SQIVND (reference sequence). V shed 6 bases and J 6 bases; nucleotides not matched to a gene: 10. The DNA of the CDR3 is TGTGCCAGTAGCTCCTCCGGGACAGGCAGTCAGCCCCAGCATTTT. Translation gives CASSSSGTGSQPQHF.

The rearrangement links TRBV3-1 (or the pseudogene TRBV3-2) to TRBJ2-3, with D possibly being TRBD2 (6 bases). The CDR3 has 17 residues. Trimming cost V 1 base and J 0 bases, with 14 bases left between them. CDR1 and CDR2 (germline): LGHDT, YNNKEL (reference sequence). The DNA of the CDR3 is TGTGCCAGCAGCCAAGGTACTGGACTAAGTAGCACAGATACGCAGTATTTT. It encodes CASSQGTGLSSTDTQYF.

The V call is TRBV11-3, the J call TRBJ1-1; D is unclear. The germline V gene encodes CDR1 SGHNT and CDR2 YENEEA. This CDR3 region has 14 residues. Trimming took off 1 base at V and 2 bases at J, with 8 bases between the two ends. The CDR3 DNA is TGTGCCAGCAGCTTAGGGCAGGTAAACACTGAAGCTTTCTTT. It encodes CASSLGQVNTEAFF.

The table lists this clone with a count of one. V usage is TRBV11-2 and J usage is TRBJ2-5; 8 bases line up with TRBD1. The CDR3 contains 15 residues. Germline V gene lookup returns CDR1 SGHAT and CDR2 FQNNGV. Trimming removed 1 base from V and 4 bases from J; junction bases left unmatched: 5. CDR3: CASSLGRGLRETQYF. CDR3 bases: TGTGCCAGCAGCTTAGGCAGGGGGCTTCGAGAGACCCAGTACTTC.

V is TRBV4-3 and J is TRBJ2-1; 11 bases map to TRBD2. Per germline, CDR1 LGHNA and CDR2 YSLEER. The CDR3 consists of 15 residues. The J segment lost 9 bases and the V segment lost 1 base, leaving 5 bases of the junction unmatched. CDR3 protein: CASSQALAGGSEQFF. Here the CDR3 DNA reads TGCGCCAGCAGCCAAGCTCTAGCGGGAGGAAGTGAGCAGTTCTTC.